The rows below give T cell receptor beta chains drawn from one sample of a study of T cells after yellow fever vaccination. Each CDR3 protein is one row after TCRdb ran MiXCR on the 5' RACE reads. The data hold tens of thousands of distinct CDR3 sequences, with about 7.7% observed a single time. The input for sequencing was CD8+ T cells sorted from PBMCs, taken 9 to 10 days after the first yellow fever vaccination. The receptors shown here come from a man in his late teens or twenties who received the YFV17D yellow fever vaccine. CDR3s include the opening cysteine and the closing phenylalanine or tryptophan. D genes are given only for firm matches. A row's size may be missing; if present it is once, few, many or a size class.

CDR3 protein	CDR3 DNA	clone size	D gene	V gene	J gene
CASSEGQGTYEQYF	TGTGCCAGTAGTGAGGGACAGGGCACCTACGAGCAGTACTTC	few	TRBD1	TRBV19	TRBJ2-7
CASSTDGTSQETQYF	TGTGCCAGCAGCACCGACGGGACTAGTCAAGAGACCCAGTACTTC	many	TRBD2	TRBV5-5	TRBJ2-5
CASSRVQGSGQRQHF	TGCGCCAGCAGCCGGGTCCAAGGGTCGGGTCAGCGCCAGCATTTT	-	-	TRBV4-1	TRBJ1-5
CASSQDGLAGEEQYF	TGCGCCAGCAGCCAAGATGGTCTAGCGGGGGAGGAGCAGTACTTC	many	TRBD2	TRBV4-3	TRBJ2-7
CASSPNWGADNQPQHF	TGTGCCAGCAGCCCCAATTGGGGGGCGGACAATCAGCCCCAGCATTTT	few	-	TRBV4-2	TRBJ1-5
CASSPSLSSGLKESTQYF	TGTGCCAGCAGTCCCAGCCTCTCTTCGGGACTAAAAGAGAGTACGCAGTATTTT	many	TRBD2	TRBV6-5	TRBJ2-3
CATSPRGNTEQFF	TGTGCCACCAGTCCCAGGGGCAATACTGAGCAGTTCTTC	many	-	TRBV24-1	TRBJ2-1
CASSLRGYEQYF	TGTGCCAGCAGTTTACGAGGGTACGAGCAGTACTTC	many	-	TRBV12-3/TRBV12-4	TRBJ2-7
CASSQGDSSYEQYF	TGTGCCAGCAGCCAAGGCGACAGTTCCTACGAGCAGTACTTC	many	-	TRBV4-2	TRBJ2-7
CASSQDQWVRNEQFF	TGCGCCAGCAGCCAAGATCAGTGGGTAAGAAATGAGCAGTTCTTC	-	-	TRBV4-3	TRBJ2-1
CASSFRHNEQFF	TGTGCCAGCAGCTTTAGGCACAATGAGCAGTTCTTC	many	-	TRBV7-6	TRBJ2-1
CASSFIGGNEKLFF	TGTGCCAGCAGTTTTATCGGAGGAAATGAAAAACTGTTTTTT	many	-	TRBV27	TRBJ1-4
CASSLAYGSNQPQHF	TGTGCCAGCAGTTTAGCGTACGGATCCAATCAGCCCCAGCATTTT	few	-	TRBV12-3/TRBV12-4	TRBJ1-5
CSVTGRGPQETQYF	TGCAGCGTGACGGGGCGGGGGCCCCAAGAGACCCAGTACTTC	few	-	TRBV29-1	TRBJ2-5
CASSEDRVLNTEAFF	TGTGCCAGCAGTGAAGATAGGGTGTTGAACACTGAAGCTTTCTTT	few	-	TRBV6-1	TRBJ1-1
CASSLGQIYEQYF	TGTGCCAGCAGCCTCGGACAGATATACGAGCAGTACTTC	-	-	TRBV6-1	TRBJ2-7
CSARDPEGGRGSEAFF	TGCAGTGCTAGAGATCCTGAAGGGGGCCGAGGGTCTGAAGCTTTCTTT	many	TRBD1	TRBV20-1	TRBJ1-1
CASSPGQGLLTYNEQFF	TGTGCCAGCAGTCCCGGACAGGGCCTACTTACCTACAATGAGCAGTTCTTC	-	TRBD1	TRBV12-3/TRBV12-4	TRBJ2-1
CASSQAGRGYEQYF	TGCGCCAGCAGCCAAGCGGGCAGGGGGTACGAGCAGTACTTC	-	TRBD1	TRBV4-3	TRBJ2-7
CASSLDMAPSGANVLTF	TGTGCCAGCAGCTTAGATATGGCCCCCTCTGGGGCCAACGTCCTGACTTTC	-	-	TRBV7-8	TRBJ2-6
CASSIAGGHTDTQYF	TGTGCCAGCAGCATAGCGGGGGGCCACACAGATACGCAGTATTTT	-	TRBD2	TRBV12-3/TRBV12-4	TRBJ2-3
CASSPPPTGYNEQFF	TGTGCCAGCAGCCCCCCCCCGACAGGATACAATGAGCAGTTCTTC	-	-	TRBV7-8	TRBJ2-1
CASSLVETDTQYF	TGTGCCAGCAGCTTAGTCGAAACAGATACGCAGTATTTT	many	-	TRBV7-2	TRBJ2-3
CASSVSGGDYEQYF	TGTGCCAGCAGCGTATCAGGGGGCGACTACGAGCAGTACTTC	many	TRBD1	TRBV9	TRBJ2-7
CASSVGGQFTEAFF	TGTGCCAGCAGCGTAGGCGGGCAGTTCACTGAAGCTTTCTTT	many	-	TRBV9	TRBJ1-1
CASSLLAGGPTDTQYF	TGTGCCAGCAGCTTACTAGCGGGGGGACCCACAGATACGCAGTATTTT	many	TRBD2	TRBV7-2	TRBJ2-3
CASSPGGNTIYF	TGTGCCAGCAGCCCCGGGGGAAACACCATATATTTT	-	-	TRBV6-5	TRBJ1-3
CASTQQGLNTEAFF	TGTGCCAGCACCCAACAGGGGTTGAACACTGAAGCTTTCTTT	many	TRBD1	TRBV6-1	TRBJ1-1
CASSGGGDREGYTF	TGTGCCAGCAGTGGGGGAGGGGACAGGGAAGGCTACACCTTC	-	TRBD1	TRBV7-9	TRBJ1-2
CASSFRLKGEQFF	TGTGCCAGCAGTTTTAGGCTTAAAGGTGAGCAGTTCTTC	many	-	TRBV12-3/TRBV12-4	TRBJ2-1
CASSLADTNQPQHF	TGTGCCAGCAGCCTCGCGGACACTAATCAGCCCCAGCATTTT	many	-	TRBV7-8	TRBJ1-5
CSARGRTGGVDTQYF	TGCAGTGCTAGAGGCCGGACAGGGGGTGTTGATACGCAGTATTTT	many	TRBD1	TRBV20-1	TRBJ2-3
CAISESTPGQGALLYTGELFF	TGTGCCATCAGTGAGTCTACCCCGGGACAAGGAGCCCTTCTGTACACCGGGGAGCTGTTTTTT	many	-	TRBV10-3	TRBJ2-2
CASSFQGSPLHF	TGTGCCAGCAGTTTCCAAGGATCACCCCTCCACTTT	few	-	TRBV6-5	TRBJ1-6
CASSQRALRVIDEQFF	TGCGCCAGCAGCCAAAGGGCGCTCCGCGTGATCGATGAGCAGTTCTTC	many	-	TRBV4-1	TRBJ2-1
CATSSETGTFTTDTQYF	TGTGCCACCAGCAGTGAAACCGGGACTTTTACTACAGATACGCAGTATTTT	-	-	TRBV15	TRBJ2-3
CASSGGVNTEAFF	TGCGCCAGCAGTGGGGGAGTGAACACTGAAGCTTTCTTT	many	-	TRBV10-2	TRBJ1-1
CASSPGTKSKETQYF	TGTGCCAGCAGCCCCGGGACCAAAAGCAAAGAGACCCAGTACTTC	many	-	TRBV4-2	TRBJ2-5
CASSSGLTDREQYF	TGTGCCAGTAGTAGCGGTCTTACAGATAGGGAGCAGTACTTC	many	-	TRBV19	TRBJ2-7
CASSLSPGHNEQFF	TGTGCCAGCAGTCTTTCACCCGGGCACAATGAGCAGTTCTTC	many	-	TRBV27	TRBJ2-1
CASSLRTGGVSPLHF	TGTGCCAGCAGTTTACGGACAGGGGGCGTTTCACCCCTCCACTTT	many	TRBD1	TRBV12-3/TRBV12-4	TRBJ1-6
CASRVGSTEAFF	TGTGCCAGCAGGGTGGGATCCACTGAAGCTTTCTTT	many	-	TRBV5-4	TRBJ1-1
CASSPRDRLNSPLHF	TGTGCCAGCAGCCCCCGAGACAGACTTAATTCACCCCTCCACTTT	many	-	TRBV9	TRBJ1-6
CASSQDLWGLANTGELFF	TGTGCCAGCAGCCAAGATTTGTGGGGTCTCGCGAACACCGGGGAGCTGTTTTTT	-	-	TRBV3-1	TRBJ2-2